This TCR beta chain emerged from a study of blood T cell repertoires in COVID-19. About the study: Samples taken during acute and convalescent COVID-19 were collected in the United States, Italy and Spain.

In this sample, this clone turned up once. CDR3 length: 14 amino acids. In the authors' methods: Amplification of reference gene primers was used by the study to estimate nucleated cell counts. Sequenced by immunoSEQ multiplex PCR; TCRdb stores in-frame clones only, minus some. The V and J calls and clone size were taken over from that table, and D and trimming were inferred from the DNA. The data show about 250,000 clones, roughly 91% seen once. Living in 20 to 30 US areas, the participants were between roughly 18 and 90 years of age. Grouping used clinical history reported by participants in a survey and questionnaire.

The TCR was taken from a woman in her twenties or thirties with acute COVID-19. This rearrangement joins TRBV21-1 to TRBJ1-6; the D segment call TRBD1 is taken from the table without a DNA check. TRBV21-1 is termed a pseudogene. The specimen sequenced was PBMCs or T cells enriched from blood (not recorded which). CDR3 protein: CASHPTGGNSPLHF. The CDR3 DNA reads as TGTGCCAGCCACCCGACAGGTGGTAATTCACCCCTCCACTTT.